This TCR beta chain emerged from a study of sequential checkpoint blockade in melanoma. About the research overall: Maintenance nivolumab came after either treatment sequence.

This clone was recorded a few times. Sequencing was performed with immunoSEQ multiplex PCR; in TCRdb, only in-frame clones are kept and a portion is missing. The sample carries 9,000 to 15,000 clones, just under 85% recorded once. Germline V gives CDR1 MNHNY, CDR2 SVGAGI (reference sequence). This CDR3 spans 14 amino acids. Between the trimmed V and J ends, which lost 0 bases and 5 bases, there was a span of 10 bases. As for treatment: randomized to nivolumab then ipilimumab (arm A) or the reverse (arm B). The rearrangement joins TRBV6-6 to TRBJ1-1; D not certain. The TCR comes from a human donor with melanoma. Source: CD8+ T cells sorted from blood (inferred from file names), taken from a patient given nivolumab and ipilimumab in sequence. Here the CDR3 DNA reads TGTGCCAGCAGTTACTCGCGTCCTGGTACTGAAGCTTTCTTT. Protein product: CASSYSRPGTEAFF.